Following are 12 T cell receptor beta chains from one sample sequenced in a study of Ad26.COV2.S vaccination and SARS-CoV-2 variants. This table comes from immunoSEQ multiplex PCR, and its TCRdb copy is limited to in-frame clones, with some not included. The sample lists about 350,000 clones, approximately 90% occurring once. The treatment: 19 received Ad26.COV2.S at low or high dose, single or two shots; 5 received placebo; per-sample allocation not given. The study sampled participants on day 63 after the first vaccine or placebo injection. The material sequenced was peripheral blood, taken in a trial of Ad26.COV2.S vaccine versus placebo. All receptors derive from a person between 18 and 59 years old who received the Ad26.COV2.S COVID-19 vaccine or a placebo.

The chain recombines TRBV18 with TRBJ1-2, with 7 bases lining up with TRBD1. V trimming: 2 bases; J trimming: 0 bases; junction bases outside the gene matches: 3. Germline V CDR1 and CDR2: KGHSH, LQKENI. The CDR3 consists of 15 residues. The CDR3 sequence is CASSPRDSANYGYTF. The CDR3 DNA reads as TGTGCCAGCTCACCAAGGGACAGCGCTAACTATGGCTACACCTTC.

The CDR3 DNA reads as TGTGCCAGCAGTTACGACTACTCTGGAAACACCATATATTTT. This sequence encodes CASSYDYSGNTIYF. V gene TRBV6-5 combines with J gene TRBJ1-3; D unclear. Germline-derived CDR1 and CDR2 are MNHEY and SVGAGI. This CDR3 comprises 14 residues. V was pared by 2 bases and J by 0 bases, with 5 bases between.

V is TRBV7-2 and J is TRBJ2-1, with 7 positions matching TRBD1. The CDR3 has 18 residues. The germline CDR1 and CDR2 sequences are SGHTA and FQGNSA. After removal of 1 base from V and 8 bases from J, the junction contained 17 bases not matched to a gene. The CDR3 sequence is CASSLDPETGPLGDEQFF. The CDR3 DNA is TGTGCCAGCAGCTTAGATCCCGAGACAGGGCCCCTAGGGGATGAGCAGTTCTTC.

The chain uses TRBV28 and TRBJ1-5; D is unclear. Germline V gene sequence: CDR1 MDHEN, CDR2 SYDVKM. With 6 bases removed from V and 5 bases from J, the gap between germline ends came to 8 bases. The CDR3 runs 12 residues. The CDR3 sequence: CASSLSYQPQHF. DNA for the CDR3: TGTGCCAGCAGCCTGTCATATCAGCCCCAGCATTTT.

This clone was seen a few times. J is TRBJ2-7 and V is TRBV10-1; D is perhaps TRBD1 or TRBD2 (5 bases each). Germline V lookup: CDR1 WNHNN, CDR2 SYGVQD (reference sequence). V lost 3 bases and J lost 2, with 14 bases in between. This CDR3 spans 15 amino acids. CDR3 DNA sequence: TGCGCCAGCAGTGACGACCGGGACGGAGCCTACGAGCAGTACTTC. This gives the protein CASSDDRDGAYEQYF.

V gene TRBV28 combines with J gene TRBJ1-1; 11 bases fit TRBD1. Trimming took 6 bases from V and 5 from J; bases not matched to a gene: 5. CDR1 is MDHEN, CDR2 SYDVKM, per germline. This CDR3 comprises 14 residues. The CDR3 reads CASRGTGGRTEAFF. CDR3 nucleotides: TGTGCCAGCAGGGGGACAGGGGGTCGGACTGAAGCTTTCTTT.

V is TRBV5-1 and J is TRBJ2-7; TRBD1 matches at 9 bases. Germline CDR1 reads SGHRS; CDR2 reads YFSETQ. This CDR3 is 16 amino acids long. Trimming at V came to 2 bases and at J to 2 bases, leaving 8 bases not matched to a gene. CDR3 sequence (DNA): TGCGCCAGCAGCTTTCTCCCGACAGGGGGTGCCTACGAGCAGTACTTC. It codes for CASSFLPTGGAYEQYF.

This CDR3 reads CAISESTGTGHTDTQYF. CDR3 in DNA: TGTGCCATCAGTGAGTCTACCGGGACAGGGCACACAGATACGCAGTATTTT. The rearrangement uses TRBV10-3 and TRBJ2-3; 9 bases are a match to TRBD1. Germline CDR1 reads ENHRY; CDR2 reads SYGVKD. The CDR3 covers 17 residues. J gave up 2 bases and V 0 bases, and 6 bases lay outside the gene matches.

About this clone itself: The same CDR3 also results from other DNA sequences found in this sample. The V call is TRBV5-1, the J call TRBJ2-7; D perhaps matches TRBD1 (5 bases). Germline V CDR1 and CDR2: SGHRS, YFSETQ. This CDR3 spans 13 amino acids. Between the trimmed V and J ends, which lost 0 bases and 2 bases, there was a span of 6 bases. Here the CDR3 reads CASSLAGTYEQYF. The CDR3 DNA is TGCGCCAGCAGCTTGGCAGGGACCTACGAGCAGTACTTC.

Written as DNA, the CDR3 is TGTGCCAGCTCAACAATGAACACTGAAGCTTTCTTT. Amino acids: CASSTMNTEAFF. The rearrangement joins TRBV18 to TRBJ1-1; D is uncertain. Trimming shortened V by 5 bases and J by 0 bases, and 4 bases separated the two germline ends. CDR3 size: 12 residues. In germline, CDR1 is KGHSH, CDR2 LQKENI.

Here the CDR3 DNA reads TGTGCCAGCAGCCAAGCTTCCCACTACGAGCAGTACTTC. This encodes CASSQASHYEQYF. The chain joins TRBV14 to TRBJ2-7, with D unclear. CDR1 is SGHDN and CDR2 is FVKESK in the germline V gene. The CDR3 is 13 residues long. V was pared by 1 base and J by 3 bases, with 7 bases between. The whole variable domain, filled in from reference TRBV14 and TRBJ2-7, reads EAGVTQFPSHSVIEKGQTVTLRCDPISGHDNLYWYRRVMGKEIKFLLHFVKESKQDESGMPNNRFLAERTGGTYSTLKVQPAELEDSGVYFCASSQASHYEQYFGPGTRLTVT.

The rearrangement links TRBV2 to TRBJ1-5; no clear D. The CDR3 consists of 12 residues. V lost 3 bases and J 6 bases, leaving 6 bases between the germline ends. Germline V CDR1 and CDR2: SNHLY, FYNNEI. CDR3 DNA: TGTGCCAGCAGTGATTCGATTCAGCCCCAGCATTTT. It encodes CASSDSIQPQHF.